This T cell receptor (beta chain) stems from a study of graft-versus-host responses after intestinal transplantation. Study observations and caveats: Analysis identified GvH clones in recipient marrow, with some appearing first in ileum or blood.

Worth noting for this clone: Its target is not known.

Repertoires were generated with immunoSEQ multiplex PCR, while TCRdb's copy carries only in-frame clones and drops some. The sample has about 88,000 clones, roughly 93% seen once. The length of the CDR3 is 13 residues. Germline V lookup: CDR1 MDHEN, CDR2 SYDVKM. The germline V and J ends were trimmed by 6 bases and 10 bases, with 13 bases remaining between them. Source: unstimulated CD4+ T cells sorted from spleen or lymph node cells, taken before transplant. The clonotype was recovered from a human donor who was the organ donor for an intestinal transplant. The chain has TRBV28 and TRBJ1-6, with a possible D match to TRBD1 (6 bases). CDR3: CASRAQGGSPLHF. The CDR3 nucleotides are TGTGCCAGCAGGGCACAGGGCGGGTCACCCCTCCACTTT.